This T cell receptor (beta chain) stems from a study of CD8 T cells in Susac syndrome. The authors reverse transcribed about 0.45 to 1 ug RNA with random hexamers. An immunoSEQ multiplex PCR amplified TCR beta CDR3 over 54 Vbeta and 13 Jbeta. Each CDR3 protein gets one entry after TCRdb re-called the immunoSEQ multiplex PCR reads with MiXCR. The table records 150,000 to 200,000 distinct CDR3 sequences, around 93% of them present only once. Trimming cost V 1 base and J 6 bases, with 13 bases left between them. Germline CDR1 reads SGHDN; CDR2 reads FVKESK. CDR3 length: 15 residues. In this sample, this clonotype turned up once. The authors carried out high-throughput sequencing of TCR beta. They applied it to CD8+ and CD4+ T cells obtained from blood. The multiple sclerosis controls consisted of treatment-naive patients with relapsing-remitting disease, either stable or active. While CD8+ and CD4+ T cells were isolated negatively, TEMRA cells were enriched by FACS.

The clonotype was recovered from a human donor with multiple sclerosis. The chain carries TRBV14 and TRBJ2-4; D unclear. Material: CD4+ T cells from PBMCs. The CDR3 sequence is CASSQVWMSGNIQYF. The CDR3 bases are TGTGCCAGCAGCCAAGTGTGGATGTCTGGAAACATTCAGTACTTC.